This T cell receptor (beta chain) was identified in a study of T cell repertoires in cytomegalovirus infection. Study-wide background: The public TCR beta signatures pointed to both CMV infection and matching HLA type. General observations from the study: Frequencies of public TCR beta families were cumulated, and this identified carriers of CMV plus the relevant HLA. Clonotype analysis showed dominance of the ex vivo response by HLA-C-restricted CMV-specific TCR beta clonotypes.

The trim removed 1 base at V and 1 base at J, leaving 11 bases unmatched. CDR1 and CDR2 (germline): PRHDT, FYEKMQ (reference sequence). This CDR3 spans 19 amino acids. TCRdb recomputed calls from the reads with MiXCR, one row per CDR3 protein. The sample contains a few hundred thousand distinct CDR3 sequences, more than 9% of which appear only once. This clonotype was detected a few times. Its antigen is unknown. Sequencing used PBMCs. The rearrangement joins TRBV13 to TRBJ1-2, with TRBD1 matching 11 bases. This receptor was identified in a human donor in good health (CMV status not recorded). Some clones in this sample may be carry-over from other donors' samples. This chain's CDR3 is CASSLVGWDRGRDNYGYTF. CDR3 nucleotide sequence: TGTGCCAGCAGCTTAGTAGGGTGGGACAGGGGGAGAGATAACTATGGCTACACCTTC.